Listed here are 30 T cell receptor beta chains from one sample, sequenced in a study of T cell responses to AZD1222 COVID-19 vaccine. Libraries were prepared by immunoSEQ multiplex PCR; TCRdb keeps only in-frame clonotypes and omits some of them. This repertoire shows over 120,000 clones, nearly 90% found once; its top ten account for 5% to 5.5%. Source: peripheral blood, taken 28 days after the second dose of the MenACWY control vaccine. These receptors were obtained from an adult who received the MenACWY meningococcal vaccine as a control.

A note on this clone: A junction end diverges from the germline sequence, so it may reflect a read error. The chain is built from TRBV2 and TRBJ2-1, with D possibly called TRBD1 or TRBD2 (6 bases each). There are 14 residues in the CDR3. The germline V gene encodes CDR1 SNHLY and CDR2 FYNNEI. This chain's CDR3 is CASSEARGGNEQFF. In DNA form, the CDR3 reads TGTGCCAGCAGCGAAGCCAGGGGAGGCAATGAGCAGTTCTTC.

The chain couples TRBV7-6 to TRBJ2-5; D is uncertain. Trimming left V 5 bases short and J 0 bases short, with 13 bases between. In germline, CDR1 is SGHVS, CDR2 FNYEAQ. The CDR3 length is 15 residues. The CDR3 region has the DNA TGTGCCAGCAGCCCCCGGTGGCGGAACCAAGAGACCCAGTACTTC. It is translated as CASSPRWRNQETQYF.

This clone was observed once. The V call is TRBV7-2, the J call TRBJ1-4; 8 positions agree with TRBD1. The CDR3 is 13 amino acids. The V segment lost 3 bases and the J segment 7 bases; nucleotides outside the gene matches: 1. CDR1 is SGHTA, CDR2 FQGNSA, per germline. The CDR3 DNA is TGTGCCAGCAGCTTTGACAGGGGTGAAAAACTGTTTTTT. Its protein is CASSFDRGEKLFF.

V is TRBV1 and J is TRBJ2-6; no DNA check was done on the table's D call, TRBD2. TRBV1 is a documented pseudogene. The CDR3 length is 18 residues. Here the CDR3 reads CTSSQRLAGGRRANVLTF. DNA for the CDR3: TGCACCAGCAGCCAGCGACTAGCGGGAGGGCGTAGGGCCAACGTCCTGACTTTC.

The chain carries TRBV6-6 and TRBJ2-3; D not resolved. Trimming pared 7 bases from V and 0 bases from J, leaving 11 bases between. Germline CDR1 is MNHNY and CDR2 is SVGAGI (reference sequence). This CDR3 is built from 14 residues. CDR3 sequence (DNA): TGTGCCAGCACTAGGTCTTCTAGCACAGATACGCAGTATTTT. Amino acid sequence: CASTRSSSTDTQYF.

V is TRBV9 and J is TRBJ2-1; 8 bases are shared with TRBD1. CDR1 and CDR2 (germline): SGDLS, YYNGEE. The CDR3 runs 15 residues. V trimming: 0 bases; J trimming: 6 bases; junction bases outside the gene matches: 5. The CDR3: CASSVVGQGGNEQFF. CDR3 in DNA: TGTGCCAGCAGCGTAGTAGGACAGGGTGGCAATGAGCAGTTCTTC.

The chain employs TRBV4-1 and TRBJ2-1; 7 nucleotides match TRBD1. With 3 bases clipped from V and 8 bases from J, the junction kept 10 bases outside the gene matches. CDR1 and CDR2 (germline): MGHRA, YSYEKL. The length of the CDR3 is 15 residues. The CDR3 DNA reads TGCGCCAGCAGCCACATACAGGGGCTCGAGGATGAGCAGTTCTTC. It translates to CASSHIQGLEDEQFF.

The rearrangement joins TRBV7-2 to TRBJ1-5; possibly TRBD1 for D (5 bases). CDR1 is SGHTA, CDR2 FQGNSA, per germline. The CDR3 is 15 amino acids. Trimming shortened V by 1 base and J by 1 base, and 8 bases separated the two germline ends. The CDR3 DNA reads as TGTGCCAGCAGCTTAGTCGCAGGGAGCAATCAGCCCCAGCATTTT. Translation: CASSLVAGSNQPQHF.

This clone was counted once. The chain is built from TRBV5-1 and TRBJ2-3; D tentatively reads TRBD1 or TRBD2 (5 bases each). CDR1 SGHRS and CDR2 YFSETQ come from the germline V gene. This CDR3 contains 16 residues. V shed 4 bases and J shed 3 bases, with 18 bases lying between them. CDR3 in amino acids: CASSPAGTRGTDTQYF. CDR3 nucleotide sequence: TGCGCCAGCAGCCCGGCCGGGACCCGCGGGACAGATACGCAGTATTTT.

This rearrangement joins TRBV5-1 to TRBJ2-5; 8 nucleotides align to TRBD1. This CDR3 contains 16 residues. CDR1 SGHRS and CDR2 YFSETQ come from the germline V gene. V shed 0 bases, J shed 4 bases, and the junction held 8 bases outside the gene matches. CDR3 DNA: TGCGCCAGCAGCTTGGGAGGGTCAGGGGGCCGAGAGACCCAGTACTTC. This codes for CASSLGGSGGRETQYF.

V and J are TRBV11-2 and TRBJ2-2, with a weak D call TRBD1 (5 bases). Germline lookup yields CDR1 SGHAT and CDR2 FQNNGV. This CDR3 is 16 amino acids long. The V gene lost 5 bases and the J gene lost 0 bases, with 13 bases spanning the gap. As DNA, the CDR3 is TGTGCCAGCAGCGTCTACAGGAACGCGAACACCGGGGAGCTGTTTTTT. Its protein is CASSVYRNANTGELFF.

The DNA for the CDR3 is TGCGCCAGCAGCTTCGGACAGGGTTCGTACGAGCAGTACTTC. Translation: CASSFGQGSYEQYF. The rearrangement uses TRBV5-1 and TRBJ2-7; 8 bases map to TRBD1. CDR1 is SGHRS, CDR2 YFSETQ, per germline. The CDR3 sequence is 14 residues long. Trimming cost V 2 bases and J 4 bases; bases outside gene matches: 5.

The chain joins TRBV28 to TRBJ1-1, with D possibly matching TRBD1 (5 bases). V lost 3 bases and J 4 bases, leaving 15 bases between the germline ends. Germline lookup yields CDR1 MDHEN and CDR2 SYDVKM. This CDR3 has 15 residues. In DNA form, the CDR3 reads TGTGCCAGCAGTTTCCAGAGGGGAGGCGGCACTGAAGCTTTCTTT. Translating gives CASSFQRGGGTEAFF.

In nucleotides, the CDR3 is TGTGCCACCAGTGATTCGCGGCGTCCCTATGGCTACACCTTC. Its translation: CATSDSRRPYGYTF. The chain joins TRBV24-1 to TRBJ1-2; D unclear. Germline values: CDR1 KGHDR, CDR2 SFDVKD. The CDR3 runs to 14 residues. V was shortened by 2 bases and J by 4 bases, with 10 bases between the two germline ends.

The chain employs TRBV10-3 and TRBJ1-5; TRBD1 matches at 7 bases. CDR3 size: 14 residues. After removal of 10 bases from V and 6 bases from J, the junction contained 12 bases not matched to a gene. CDR1 ENHRY and CDR2 SYGVKD come from the germline V gene. The DNA of the CDR3 is TGTGCCACGTCCGGGACAGAAGGAGCTCAGCCCCAGCATTTT. Its translation is CATSGTEGAQPQHF.

This chain uses TRBV6-5 with TRBJ1-2, with D possibly matching TRBD1 (5 bases). There are 12 residues in the CDR3. V lost 7 bases and J 4 bases, leaving 10 bases between the germline ends. Germline CDR1 and CDR2: MNHEY and SVGAGI. The CDR3 DNA reads TGTGCCAGCATCGGCAGGGTCTATGGCTACACCTTC. Translating gives CASIGRVYGYTF.

The chain employs TRBV7-8 and TRBJ1-1; 7 positions agree with TRBD1. The CDR3 loop spans 15 amino acids. Looked up from germline, CDR1 is SGHVS and CDR2 is FQNEAQ. Losses at the gene ends were 5 bases for V and 1 base for J; bases not matched to a gene: 7. The CDR3 bases are TGTGCCAGCAGCGCCCTGACAGGGTCGAACACTGAAGCTTTCTTT. Its translation: CASSALTGSNTEAFF.

V and J are TRBV7-6 and TRBJ1-5; TRBD1 might be the D (5 bases). The germline V and J ends were trimmed by 6 bases and 1 base, with 7 bases remaining between them. Looked up from germline, CDR1 is SGHVS and CDR2 is FNYEAQ. This CDR3 region has 13 residues. The CDR3 loop reads CASRQGSNQPQHF. Here the CDR3 DNA reads TGTGCCAGCAGGCAGGGAAGCAATCAGCCCCAGCATTTT.

This clone was found once. This rearrangement joins TRBV13 to TRBJ1-1; no clear D. V lost 1 base to trimming and J lost 10 bases, with 13 bases between them. CDR3 length: 13 amino acids. Per the germline V gene, CDR1 is PRHDT and CDR2 is FYEKMQ (reference sequence). As DNA, the CDR3 is TGTGCCAGCAGCTTAGAGGGCAGAAGTCGAGCTTTCTTT. Protein sequence: CASSLEGRSRAFF.

The V gene is TRBV25-1, the J gene TRBJ1-1; D is uncertain. V lost 6 bases and J 5 bases, leaving 10 bases between the germline ends. Germline lookup yields CDR1 MGHDK and CDR2 SYGVNS. The CDR3 is 12 amino acids. The CDR3 spells CASSDSGTEAFF. DNA for the CDR3: TGTGCCAGCAGCGATAGTGGGACTGAAGCTTTCTTT.

The rearrangement joins TRBV11-3 to TRBJ2-1, with D perhaps matching TRBD2 (5 bases). Trimming left V 0 bases short and J 8 bases short, with 8 bases between. Germline CDR1 SGHNT, CDR2 YENEEA. This CDR3 has 13 residues. This CDR3 reads CASSLENGDEQFF. In DNA form, the CDR3 reads TGTGCCAGCAGCTTAGAAAACGGGGATGAGCAGTTCTTC.

V gene TRBV5-1 combines with J gene TRBJ2-2, with 9 nucleotides matching TRBD1. Germline lookup yields CDR1 SGHRS and CDR2 YFSETQ. V gave up 4 bases and J gave up 7 bases; unmatched junction bases: 8. This CDR3 comprises 15 residues. CDR3 sequence: CASSLAGTGNGELFF. CDR3 sequence (DNA): TGCGCCAGCAGCCTGGCCGGGACAGGGAACGGGGAGCTGTTTTTT.

This chain connects TRBV6-6 to TRBJ2-2, with D possibly being TRBD1 (6 bases). Looked up from germline, CDR1 is MNHNY and CDR2 is SVGAGI (reference sequence). CDR3 size: 13 residues. V was trimmed by 10 bases and J by 2 bases, leaving 11 bases between them. The CDR3 loop is CATGVENTGELFF. Here the CDR3 DNA reads TGTGCCACAGGGGTCGAAAACACCGGGGAGCTGTTTTTT.

The chain couples TRBV11-3 to TRBJ2-7; 10 positions agree with TRBD1. CDR3 length equals 16 residues. V trimming: 0 bases; J trimming: 2 bases; junction bases outside the gene matches: 4. The V gene's germline CDR1 is SGHNT and CDR2 YENEEA. The DNA of the CDR3 is TGTGCCAGCAGCTTAGATCGGACAGGGGGGGCCTACGAGCAGTACTTC. Translation: CASSLDRTGGAYEQYF.

The chain links TRBV5-6 to TRBJ1-5; maybe TRBD1 (5 bases). CDR1 is SGHDT, CDR2 YYEEEE, per germline. V was cut by 7 bases and J by 7 bases, with 15 bases left in between. This CDR3 comprises 13 residues. Here the CDR3 reads CASGRGRDQPQHF. In nucleotides, the CDR3 is TGTGCCAGCGGGAGGGGCCGCGACCAGCCCCAGCATTTT.

This chain joins TRBV6-2 or TRBV6-3 and TRBJ1-2; no clear D. Trimming removed 3 bases at V and 2 bases at J, with 10 bases between. This CDR3 has 14 amino acids. From germline, CDR1 is MNHEY and CDR2 SVGEGT. This CDR3 reads CASSYGGRNYGYTF. Written as DNA, the CDR3 is TGTGCCAGCAGTTATGGCGGTCGGAACTATGGCTACACCTTC.

This chain links TRBV5-1 with TRBJ2-5, with a weak D call TRBD2 (7 bases). Trimming shortened V by 4 bases and J by 5 bases, and 18 bases separated the two germline ends. Germline V gene lookup returns CDR1 SGHRS and CDR2 YFSETQ. The CDR3 loop spans 15 amino acids. The CDR3 coding sequence is TGCGCCAGCAGCGCGGGGGCGGGAGATCTTGAGACCCAGTACTTC. Its protein product is CASSAGAGDLETQYF.

The rearrangement joins TRBV5-8 to TRBJ1-4; D not resolved. V lost 9 bases and J lost 6, with 9 bases in between. CDR3 size: 11 residues. From germline, CDR1 is SGHTS and CDR2 YDEGEE. CDR3 in amino acids: CATTQYEKLFF. CDR3 DNA: TGTGCCACCACGCAGTATGAAAAACTGTTTTTT.

V usage is TRBV9 and J usage is TRBJ1-6; a weak D match, TRBD1 (5 bases). Between the trimmed V and J ends, which lost 3 bases and 5 bases, there was a span of 9 bases. The length of the CDR3 is 14 residues. Germline assignment: CDR1 SGDLS and CDR2 YYNGEE. This chain's CDR3 is CASSGRVNNSPLHF. The CDR3 DNA reads as TGTGCCAGCAGCGGCAGGGTTAATAATTCACCCCTCCACTTT.

The rearrangement links TRBV7-2 to TRBJ2-1, with D possibly TRBD2 on 7 matching bases. The CDR3 has 13 residues. Trimming shortened V by 3 bases and J by 7 bases, and 10 bases separated the two germline ends. Germline assignment: CDR1 SGHTA and CDR2 FQGNSA. The CDR3 here is CASSFGGPNEQFF. The CDR3 DNA reads TGTGCCAGCAGCTTCGGGGGGCCGAATGAGCAGTTCTTC. Drawing the rest from reference TRBV7-2 and TRBJ2-1, the complete variable domain is GAGVSQSPSNKVTEKGKDVELRCDPISGHTALYWYRQSLGQGLEFLIYFQGNSAPDKSGLPSDRFSAERTGGSVSTLTIQRTQQEDSAVYLCASSFGGPNEQFFGPGTRLTVL.